Listed below are T cell receptor beta chains from one sample, sequenced in a study of response to subunit inactivated influenza vaccine. One entry per CDR3 protein results from TCRdb running MiXCR on the RT-PCR reads. The top ten hold 9.5% to 13% of the sample, which has roughly 760,000 distinct CDR3 sequences, roughly 20% seen once. The sequences come from PBMCs from blood, collected 4 to 6 days after vaccination. These receptors all stem from a man aged 50-59 years who received an inactivated influenza vaccine. Both conserved end residues are part of each CDR3. Expanded clones get a size class; other rows say once, few or many, or leave the size out.

V gene: TRBV6-5
clone size: few
CDR3 protein: CASSYGISQGTQYF

V gene: TRBV18
clone size: few
CDR3 protein: CASSPPRPSPTDTQYF

V gene: TRBV4-3
clone size: few
CDR3 protein: CASSQDAGPMNTEAFF

V gene: TRBV4-1
clone size: NA
CDR3 protein: CASSQRPRDPPNQPQHF

V gene: TRBV7-8
clone size: NA
CDR3 protein: CASRNKTDSYNEQFF

V gene: TRBV7-9
clone size: NA
CDR3 protein: CASSLAQAPDQYF

V gene: TRBV19
clone size: NA
CDR3 protein: CACSMGLQPQHF

V gene: TRBV7-8
clone size: few
CDR3 protein: CASRRGPQAETQYF

V gene: TRBV7-2
clone size: few
CDR3 protein: CASSLGSGTVTYEQYF

V gene: TRBV6-5
clone size: many
CDR3 protein: CASSYSWEGTYTEAFF

V gene: TRBV20-1
clone size: NA
CDR3 protein: CSASPPVRGLNEAFF